One T cell receptor beta chain is described in this entry. The specificity of this receptor is unknown. Base qualities are not recorded, but no much larger clone differs from it by a single base. Every donor was a healthy Caucasian. Miltenyi CD45RO+ enrichment and human naive T-cell isolation kits were used to isolate memory (CD45RO+) and naive T cells from PBMC. These data originate in a study of identical twins (dated by TCRdb to the mid-2010s). The study in broad terms: TCR alpha and beta repertoires from monozygotic twins, unrelated adults of various ages and cord blood were deep-sequenced to test whether fetal clonotypes persist. To rule out contamination, replicate twin experiments were performed at different times with different library preparation protocols. General findings and caveats noted by the study authors: Because the same donors could not be followed over many years, the conclusions relied on cross-sectional statistical analysis. Abundant cord blood beta clonotypes carried fewer insertions; young adult naive repertoires showed a weaker similar trend, while memory repertoires showed none. Compared with coincidental sharing between unrelated individuals, out-of-frame TCR alpha sequences shared between twins showed an excess of sequences with low generation probability. Zero-insertion analyses could be partly confounded by invariant T cells such as MAIT and iNKT, though diverse VJ usage argued against such confounding for most clonotypes. In beta out-of-frame sequences, excess twin sharing was weaker, because having fewer shared sequences lowered the signal-to-noise ratio. Recombination models systematically underestimated out-of-frame TCR alpha sharing in monozygotic twins but agreed with sharing between unrelated individuals.

Library creation used 5' RACE. The run used an Illumina HiSeq 2000. Template switching introduced a universal primer binding site; the final cDNA contained a unique molecular identifier, enabling accurate counting of TCR cDNA molecules. Specific primers in the conserved constant-segment region were used to synthesize first-strand cDNA for the TCR alpha and beta chains. Each cDNA library was double barcoded, with a SMART-Mk sample barcode plus Illumina barcodes, to control for contamination. Two successive PCR steps introduced TruSeq adapter sequences along with Illumina sample barcodes. The Illumina HiSeq platform was used with custom primers to sequence TCR alpha and beta cDNA libraries. The study's own analysis went as follows. Unique molecular identifiers were extracted from raw reads with MiGEC, and CDR3 positions were determined with MiXCR. Recombination models were inferred per individual with the repgenHMM and IGoR tools using an EM algorithm. Shared clonotype analysis was performed with the tcR package in R, normalizing sharing by the product of cloneset sizes. Out-of-frame nonproductive sequences were analyzed to study raw recombination free of thymic and clonal selection effects. The public reads were reprocessed in TCRdb via fastp at Q25 and MiXCR, keeping in-frame beta chains. Each record represents a unique CDR3 protein, reported with the most common genes and DNA among its rows. The V and J calls here are based on TCRdb, not the publication. The sample data list about 250,000 distinct CDR3 sequences, and over 12% of these were observed just once. The top ten clonotypes cover around 9% of the sample.

The TCR originated in a young woman in good health. The sequenced material came from memory (CD45RO+) T cells sorted from blood. Per the publication, the cell subset or site label means: CD45RO+ enriched T cells.

The DNA reads as follows: TGTGCCAGCAGCTCGGGACTCAAAGAGACCCAGTACTTC. It specifies CASSSGLKETQYF. The chain uses TRBV11-2 and TRBJ2-5, with TRBD2 perhaps the D gene, on 6 matching bases. The germline ends are 9 bases apart after V is trimmed by 4 bases and J by 3 bases. Sequences SGHAT (CDR1) and FQNNGV (CDR2) are obtained from the germline V gene. The CDR3 covers 13 residues, taking in both the cysteine and the phenylalanine. The read is trimmed to its CDR3 DNA, 39 bases read in frame from base 1.